A selection of T cell receptor beta chains follows, all from one sample in a study of post-analysis software for immune sequencing data. One entry per CDR3 protein, called by TCRdb with MiXCR from the PCR reads. The sample consists of about 680,000 distinct CDR3 sequences, over 45% of them appearing once. The material sequenced was blood. The receptors stem from a girl between 2 and 10 years old with multiple sclerosis. CDR3s include the opening cysteine and the closing phenylalanine or tryptophan. D genes are given only for firm matches. The listing skips clone size in some rows; elsewhere it reads once, few, many or a size class.

CAWRAVGVYNEQFF	TGTGCCTGGAGGGCCGTTGGGGTGTACAATGAGCAGTTCTTC	.	TRBJ2-1	.	14	TRBV30
CATAPGQASTDTQYF	TGTGCTACCGCGCCGGGACAGGCTAGCACAGATACGCAGTATTTT	.	TRBJ2-3	TRBD1	15	TRBV7-7
CSALGADTQYF	TGCAGCGCCCTGGGGGCAGATACGCAGTATTTT	few	TRBJ2-3	.	11	TRBV29-1
CSAHHRRGGGNQPQHF	TGCAGTGCCCACCACCGCAGGGGAGGGGGCAATCAGCCCCAGCATTTT	.	TRBJ1-5	.	16	TRBV20-1
CASSDQGAHNEQFF	TGTGCCAGCAGTGACCAGGGGGCGCATAATGAGCAGTTCTTC	.	TRBJ2-1	TRBD1	14	TRBV27
CASSPEYNSPLHF	TGCGCCAGCAGCCCTGAGTATAATTCACCCCTCCACTTT	.	TRBJ1-6	.	13	TRBV5-1
CASTVSNQPQHF	TGTGCCAGCACGGTGAGCAATCAGCCCCAGCATTTT	few	TRBJ1-5	.	12	TRBV12-3/TRBV12-4
CSGRRGSYEQYF	TGCAGCGGCCGGCGGGGGTCCTACGAGCAGTACTTC	few	TRBJ2-7	TRBD2	12	TRBV29-1
CASSLTTGGGNEQFF	TGTGCCAGCAGCCTTACTACAGGGGGCGGCAATGAGCAGTTCTTC	.	TRBJ2-1	TRBD1	15	TRBV6-2/TRBV6-3
CASSRILGGLDYGYTF	TGTGCCAGCAGCCGGATCCTGGGGGGGCTCGACTATGGCTACACCTTC	.	TRBJ1-2	.	16	TRBV14
CASSLVGQEVKGETQYF	TGTGCCAGCAGTTTAGTGGGACAGGAGGTAAAGGGGGAGACCCAGTACTTC	.	TRBJ2-5	TRBD1	17	TRBV12-3/TRBV12-4
CASSEFETGQFF	TGCGCCAGCAGTGAATTTGAGACAGGACAGTTCTTC	few	TRBJ2-1	.	12	TRBV10-1
CAIRGTDGYTF	TGTGCCATCAGGGGGACAGATGGCTACACCTTC	.	TRBJ1-2	TRBD1	11	TRBV10-3
CAISVGQADTQYF	TGTGCCATCAGTGTAGGACAGGCAGATACGCAGTATTTT	.	TRBJ2-3	TRBD1	13	TRBV10-3
CASSLDLGLAVTYEQYF	TGTGCCAGCAGCTTAGATTTGGGACTAGCGGTAACCTACGAGCAGTACTTC	.	TRBJ2-7	TRBD2	17	TRBV11-2
CASSPDGCNEQFF	TGTGCCAGCAGTCCGGACGGGTGCAATGAGCAGTTCTTC	.	TRBJ2-1	.	13	TRBV12-3/TRBV12-4
CATSRDGRRQQETQYF	TGTGCCACCAGCAGAGATGGTCGAAGGCAGCAAGAGACCCAGTACTTC	.	TRBJ2-5	.	16	TRBV15
CASSQGRGIRTDTQYF	TGCGCCAGCAGCCAGGGCAGGGGGATAAGAACAGATACGCAGTATTTT	.	TRBJ2-3	TRBD1	16	TRBV5-1
CASSSRDRLAGSQLYNEQFF	TGTGCCAGCAGCTCCCGGGATAGACTAGCGGGATCCCAACTTTACAATGAGCAGTTCTTC	.	TRBJ2-1	TRBD2	20	TRBV7-9
CASSEGRDRVGLIAKNIQYF	TGTGCCAGCAGTGAAGGCCGGGACAGGGTGGGGCTTATAGCCAAAAACATTCAGTACTTC	.	TRBJ2-4	TRBD1	20	TRBV2
CASSTVQETQYF	TGTGCCAGCAGTACCGTCCAAGAGACCCAGTACTTC	many	TRBJ2-5	.	12	TRBV6-6
CASSLDRVKPQHF	TGTGCCAGCAGCTTAGATAGGGTGAAGCCCCAGCATTTT	few	TRBJ1-5	.	13	TRBV7-2
CASNNINYRDRGFPYEQYF	TGTGCCAGCAACAACATTAACTACAGGGACAGGGGCTTCCCCTACGAGCAGTACTTC	.	TRBJ2-7	.	19	TRBV21-1
CASGSDAGLTDTQYF	TGTGCCAGCGGTTCCGACGCGGGACTCACAGATACGCAGTATTTT	.	TRBJ2-3	.	15	TRBV28
CSARLTGAYNEQFF	TGCAGTGCTAGACTCACCGGGGCGTACAATGAGCAGTTCTTC	.	TRBJ2-1	.	14	TRBV20-1
CASSDYRVRNQPQHF	TGTGCCAGCAGCGATTACAGGGTCCGAAATCAGCCCCAGCATTTT	.	TRBJ1-5	.	15	TRBV5-6
CSARHRDRGLYGYTF	TGCAGTGCTAGACATCGGGACAGGGGGCTCTATGGCTACACCTTC	.	TRBJ1-2	TRBD1	15	TRBV20-1
CASRQYPTGEETQYF	TGTGCCAGCAGGCAATACCCGACAGGGGAAGAGACCCAGTACTTC	.	TRBJ2-5	TRBD1	15	TRBV3-1
CSAPDSHSYNEQFF	TGCAGTGCTCCGGACTCCCACTCCTACAATGAGCAGTTCTTC	many	TRBJ2-1	.	14	TRBV20-1
CASSLLSGVRSYNEQFF	TGCGCCAGCAGCTTACTTTCGGGAGTTAGATCCTACAATGAGCAGTTCTTC	.	TRBJ2-1	.	17	TRBV5-1
CAISESGGDYGYTF	TGTGCCATCAGTGAGTCGGGGGGAGACTATGGCTACACCTTC	.	TRBJ1-2	.	14	TRBV10-3
CASSKAPDRENTEAFF	TGTGCCAGCAGCAAAGCGCCGGACAGGGAAAACACTGAAGCTTTCTTT	.	TRBJ1-1	.	16	TRBV21-1
CASSLNRGREQFF	TGCGCCAGCAGCTTAAACAGGGGGCGCGAGCAGTTCTTC	.	TRBJ2-1	TRBD1	13	TRBV5-1
CAVKTEISYEQYF	TGTGCCGTCAAAACCGAGATCTCGTACGAGCAGTACTTC	few	TRBJ2-7	.	13	TRBV10-3
CATQDTIAYNEQFF	TGTGCCACCCAGGACACAATTGCCTACAATGAGCAGTTCTTC	.	TRBJ2-1	.	14	TRBV2
CASSTVPTGLETQYF	TGTGCCAGCAGCACCGTACCGACAGGGTTGGAGACCCAGTACTTC	few	TRBJ2-5	TRBD1	15	TRBV9
CASSHAVNYGYTF	TGTGCCAGCAGCCACGCGGTAAACTATGGCTACACCTTC	.	TRBJ1-2	.	13	TRBV3-1
CASSHPRSGGSSYNEQFF	TGCGCCAGCAGCCATCCCCGTAGCGGGGGAAGCTCCTACAATGAGCAGTTCTTC	.	TRBJ2-1	TRBD2	18	TRBV4-1
CSASKQAQGGSDTQYF	TGCAGTGCCAGTAAACAGGCGCAGGGGGGGTCAGATACGCAGTATTTT	.	TRBJ2-3	.	16	TRBV20-1
CASTTLRGVDPYEQYF	TGTGCCAGCACCACTTTACGGGGAGTGGATCCCTACGAGCAGTACTTC	few	TRBJ2-7	.	16	TRBV6-6
CATSNPGFTNYGYTF	TGTGCCACCAGCAATCCAGGGTTCACTAACTATGGCTACACCTTC	.	TRBJ1-2	.	15	TRBV15
CAISGGQGEMSEAFF	TGTGCCATCAGTGGGGGACAGGGGGAAATGTCTGAAGCTTTCTTT	few	TRBJ1-1	TRBD1	15	TRBV10-3
CASSPPSREQYF	TGTGCCAGCAGTCCCCCCTCCCGAGAGCAGTACTTC	.	TRBJ2-7	.	12	TRBV12-3/TRBV12-4
CSARDRDSGYTF	TGCAGTGCTAGAGATCGGGACAGTGGCTACACCTTC	.	TRBJ1-2	TRBD1	12	TRBV20-1
CASSLDYRGYNEQFF	TGTGCCAGCAGCTTAGACTACCGGGGCTACAATGAGCAGTTCTTC	.	TRBJ2-1	.	15	TRBV7-6
CAWSSGQGAHHEQYF	TGTGCCTGGAGTAGTGGTCAGGGGGCTCACCACGAGCAGTACTTC	.	TRBJ2-7	TRBD1	15	TRBV30
CASTSTASNYGYTF	TGCGCCAGCACCTCGACAGCCTCTAACTATGGCTACACCTTC	.	TRBJ1-2	.	14	TRBV5-1
CSARDPPKETQYF	TGCAGTGCCAGAGATCCCCCTAAAGAGACCCAGTACTTC	few	TRBJ2-5	.	13	TRBV20-1
CASSESTREQYF	TGCGCCAGCAGTGAGTCAACGAGGGAGCAGTACTTC	.	TRBJ2-7	.	12	TRBV10-2
CASSLGGRLLYQETQYF	TGCGCCAGCAGCTTAGGGGGCCGGCTCCTGTACCAAGAGACCCAGTACTTC	.	TRBJ2-5	TRBD1	17	TRBV5-1
CASSAGQTQETQYF	TGTGCCAGCAGCGCAGGGCAGACTCAAGAGACCCAGTACTTC	few	TRBJ2-5	.	14	TRBV7-9
CSASRPTSGGASYNEQFF	TGCAGTGCTAGTAGGCCGACTAGCGGGGGGGCGTCCTACAATGAGCAGTTCTTC	once	TRBJ2-1	TRBD2	18	TRBV20-1
CASKVVGQGSLAKNIQYF	TGTGCCAGCAAGGTAGTGGGACAGGGGTCTTTAGCCAAAAACATTCAGTACTTC	.	TRBJ2-4	TRBD1	18	TRBV2
CASSTRGQGGEQFF	TGTGCCAGCAGCACGCGGGGACAGGGGGGTGAGCAGTTCTTC	.	TRBJ2-1	TRBD1	14	TRBV9